This passage covers 8 T cell receptor beta chains from one sample sequenced in a study of blood T cell repertoires in COVID-19. Clones were read by immunoSEQ multiplex PCR, and TCRdb kept only the in-frame ones, dropping some. The sample holds 430,000 or so clones; approximately 91% are singletons and the top ten take about 1.5%. Sequencing was carried out using PBMCs or T cells enriched from blood (not recorded which). These receptors were obtained from a young woman who had been exposed to COVID-19.

The J gene is TRBJ2-2, the V gene TRBV7-2; TRBD2 matches at 14 bases. Germline V CDR1 and CDR2: SGHTA, FQGNSA. With V trimmed by 5 bases and J by 7 bases, 3 bases remained unmatched. The CDR3 runs 15 residues. The CDR3 bases are TGTGCCAGCAGCGGGACTAGCGGGAGTATCGGGGAGCTGTTTTTT. Amino acid sequence: CASSGTSGSIGELFF.

The table lists this clone with a count of one. The V gene is TRBV5-1, the J gene TRBJ1-4; 7 positions agree with TRBD1. This CDR3 contains 15 residues. Germline lookup yields CDR1 SGHRS and CDR2 YFSETQ. The ends lost 4 bases at V and 0 bases at J; junction bases unmatched: 3. CDR3 residues: CASSEGTATNEKLFF. The CDR3 DNA follows: TGCGCCAGCAGCGAGGGGACAGCAACTAATGAAAAACTGTTTTTT.

This sequence joins TRBV27 and TRBJ1-2, with 10 bases that match TRBD1. The length of the CDR3 is 14 residues. Unmatched junction bases numbered 6, after V lost 4 bases and J lost 7 bases. The germline gives CDR1 MNHEY, CDR2 SMNVEV (reference sequence). In DNA, the CDR3 is TGTGCCAGCAGTTCCCTTCGGACAGGGGGTGGCTACACCTTC. This codes for CASSSLRTGGGYTF.

The V gene is TRBV6-5, the J gene TRBJ1-6; 9 bases agree with TRBD1. Looked up from germline, CDR1 is MNHEY and CDR2 is SVGAGI. V was clipped by 4 bases and J by 6 bases; unmatched bases: 7. There are 16 residues in the CDR3. CDR3 residues: CASSFPRDRANSPLHF. The CDR3 DNA follows: TGTGCCAGCAGTTTCCCTCGGGACAGGGCTAATTCACCCCTCCACTTT.

The genes are TRBV6-5 and TRBJ2-7; 7 positions match TRBD2. Germline V gives CDR1 MNHEY, CDR2 SVGAGI. V dropped 2 bases and J dropped 2; count of bases not matched to a gene: 6. The CDR3 runs 15 residues. The chain's CDR3 is CASSYQTSPTYEQYF. The CDR3 DNA reads TGTGCCAGCAGTTACCAGACTAGCCCTACCTACGAGCAGTACTTC.

This clone was observed a few times. The gene calls are TRBV10-2 and TRBJ1-3; D uncertain. Trimming left V 6 bases short and J 0 bases short, with 9 bases between. There are 14 residues in the CDR3. Germline-derived CDR1 and CDR2 are WSHSY and SAAADI. CDR3 sequence reads: CASSTDRSGNTIYF. The DNA of the CDR3 is TGCGCCAGCAGCACAGATCGCTCTGGAAACACCATATATTTT.

The chain is built from TRBV28 and TRBJ1-2, with 8 bases aligning to TRBD1. The CDR3 extends over 12 amino acids. V trimming: 5 bases; J trimming: 4 bases; junction bases outside the gene matches: 0. The germline gives CDR1 MDHEN, CDR2 SYDVKM. This CDR3 reads CASSGQGYGYTF. CDR3 bases: TGTGCCAGCAGTGGACAGGGCTATGGCTACACCTTC.

This chain uses TRBV11-2 with TRBJ2-7; TRBD2 aligns across 11 bases. J lost 2 bases, V lost 1 base, and 1 base had no gene match. The CDR3 consists of 15 residues. Germline loops: CDR1 SGHAT, CDR2 FQNNGV. The chain's CDR3 is CASSLGTSGPYEQYF. The CDR3 DNA reads TGTGCCAGCAGCTTAGGGACTAGCGGGCCCTACGAGCAGTACTTC.